The 2 T cell receptor beta chains reported below all come from one sample, sequenced in a study of blood T cell repertoires in COVID-19 (dated by TCRdb to between 2020 and 2021). The library was made by the immunoSEQ multiplex PCR assay. TCRdb holds this immuneACCESS table with in-frame rearrangements only. Some clones are missing; in checked studies, unresolved V genes explain under half, and the rest has no known cause. The sample table records just under 300,000 clones; around 87% of these occur just once. The top ten clones comprise 1% to 1.5% of the sample. The sequenced material came from peripheral blood. The source of these receptors is a man between 65 and 85 years old with acute or convalescent COVID-19.

This sequence joins TRBV6-2 or TRBV6-3 and TRBJ2-2, with D possibly matching TRBD1 (6 bases). Germline V gives CDR1 MNHEY, CDR2 SVGEGT. The CDR3 covers 14 residues. With 2 bases removed from V and 6 bases from J, the gap between germline ends came to 10 bases. In nucleotides, the CDR3 is TGTGCCAGCAGTTACACAGCAGGGGCCGGGGAGCTGTTTTTT. Protein product: CASSYTAGAGELFF.

The chain is built from TRBV11-3 and TRBJ2-1; 9 nucleotides align to TRBD2. The V gene end was trimmed by 2 bases and the J gene end by 9 bases; junction bases not matched to a gene: 11. The CDR3 has 16 residues. CDR1 and CDR2 (germline): SGHNT, YENEEA. CDR3 DNA: TGTGCCAGCAGCTTATACCCTAGCGGGAATGGGGGTGAGCAGTTCTTC. Translated, it gives CASSLYPSGNGGEQFF.